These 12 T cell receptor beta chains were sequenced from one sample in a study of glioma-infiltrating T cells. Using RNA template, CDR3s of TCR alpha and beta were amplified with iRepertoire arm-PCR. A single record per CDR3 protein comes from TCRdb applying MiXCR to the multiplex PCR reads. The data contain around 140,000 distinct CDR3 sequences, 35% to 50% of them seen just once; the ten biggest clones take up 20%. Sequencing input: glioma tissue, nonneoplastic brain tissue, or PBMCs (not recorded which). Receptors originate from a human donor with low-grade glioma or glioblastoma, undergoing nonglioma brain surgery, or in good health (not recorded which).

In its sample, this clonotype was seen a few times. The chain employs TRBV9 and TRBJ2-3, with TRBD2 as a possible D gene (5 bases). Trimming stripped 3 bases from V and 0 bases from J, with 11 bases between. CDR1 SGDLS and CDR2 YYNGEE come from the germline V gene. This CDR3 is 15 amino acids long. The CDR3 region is CASSASGTSTDTQYF. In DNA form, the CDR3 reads TGTGCCAGCAGCGCAAGCGGAACTAGCACAGATACGCAGTATTTT. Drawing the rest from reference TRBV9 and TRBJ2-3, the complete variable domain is DSGVTQTPKHLITATGQRVTLRCSPRSGDLSVYWYQQSLDQGLQFLIQYYNGEERAKGNILERFSAQQFPDLHSELNLSSLELGDSALYFCASSASGTSTDTQYFGPGTRLTVL.

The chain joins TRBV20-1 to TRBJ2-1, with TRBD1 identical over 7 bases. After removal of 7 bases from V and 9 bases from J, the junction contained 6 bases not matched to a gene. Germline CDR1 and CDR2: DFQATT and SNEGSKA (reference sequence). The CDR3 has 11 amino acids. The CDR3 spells CSGYRGVEQFF. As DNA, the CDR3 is TGCAGTGGCTACAGGGGCGTTGAGCAGTTCTTC.

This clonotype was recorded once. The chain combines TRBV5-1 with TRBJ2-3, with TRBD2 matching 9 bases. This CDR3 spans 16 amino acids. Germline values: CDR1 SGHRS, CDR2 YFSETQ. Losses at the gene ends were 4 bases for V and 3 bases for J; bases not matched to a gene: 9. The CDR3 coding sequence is TGCGCCAGCAGCCCCAACTCCGGACTAGCGACAGATACGCAGTATTTT. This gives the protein CASSPNSGLATDTQYF.

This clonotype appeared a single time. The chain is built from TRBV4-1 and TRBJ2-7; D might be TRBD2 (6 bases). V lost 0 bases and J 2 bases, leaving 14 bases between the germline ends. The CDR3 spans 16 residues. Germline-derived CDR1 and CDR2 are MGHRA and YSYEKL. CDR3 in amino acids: CASSQELAGLTYEQYF. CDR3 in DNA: TGCGCCAGCAGCCAAGAGTTGGCAGGACTAACCTACGAGCAGTACTTC.

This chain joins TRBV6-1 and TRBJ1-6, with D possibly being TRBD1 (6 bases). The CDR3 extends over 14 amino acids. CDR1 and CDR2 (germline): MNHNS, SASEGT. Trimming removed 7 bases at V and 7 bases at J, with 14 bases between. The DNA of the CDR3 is TGTGCCAGCATTTCGACAGGCTTGAATTCACCCCTCCACTTT. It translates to CASISTGLNSPLHF.

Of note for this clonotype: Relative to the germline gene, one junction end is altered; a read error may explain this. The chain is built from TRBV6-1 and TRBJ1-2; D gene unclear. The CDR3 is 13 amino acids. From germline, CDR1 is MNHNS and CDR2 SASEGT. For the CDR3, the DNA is TGTGCCAGCACCCGATCTCGCGGCTATGGCTACAACTTC. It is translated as CASTRSRGYGYNF.

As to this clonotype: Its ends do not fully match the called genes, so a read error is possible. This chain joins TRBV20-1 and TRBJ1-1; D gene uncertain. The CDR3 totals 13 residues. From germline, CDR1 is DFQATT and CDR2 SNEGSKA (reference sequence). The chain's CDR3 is CIATRRMNTEAFF. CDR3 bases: TGCATTGCTACTCGGAGAATGAACACTGAAGCTTTCTTT.

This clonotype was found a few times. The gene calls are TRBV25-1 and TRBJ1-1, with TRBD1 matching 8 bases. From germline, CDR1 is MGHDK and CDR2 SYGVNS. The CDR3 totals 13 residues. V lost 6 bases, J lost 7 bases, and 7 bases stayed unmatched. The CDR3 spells CASRQGELYEAFF. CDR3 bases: TGTGCCAGCAGACAGGGGGAATTATATGAAGCTTTCTTT.

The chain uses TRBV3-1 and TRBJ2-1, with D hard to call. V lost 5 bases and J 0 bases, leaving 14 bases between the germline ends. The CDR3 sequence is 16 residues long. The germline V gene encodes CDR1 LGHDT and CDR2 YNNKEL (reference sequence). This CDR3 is CASSDNLDYSYNEQFF. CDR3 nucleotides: TGTGCCAGCAGCGATAATCTAGATTACTCCTACAATGAGCAGTTCTTC.

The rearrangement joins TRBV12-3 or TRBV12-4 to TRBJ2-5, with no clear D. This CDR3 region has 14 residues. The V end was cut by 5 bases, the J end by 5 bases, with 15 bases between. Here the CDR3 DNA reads TGTGCCAGCAGTATAGGGCTCTCCCAGGAGACCCAGTACTTC. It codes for CASSIGLSQETQYF.

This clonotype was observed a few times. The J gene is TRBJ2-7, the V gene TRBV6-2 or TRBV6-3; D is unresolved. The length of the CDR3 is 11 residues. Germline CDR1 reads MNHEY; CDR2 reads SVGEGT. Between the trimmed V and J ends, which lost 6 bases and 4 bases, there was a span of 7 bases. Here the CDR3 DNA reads TGTGCCAGCAGAGATTTATACGAGCAGTACTTC. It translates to CASRDLYEQYF.

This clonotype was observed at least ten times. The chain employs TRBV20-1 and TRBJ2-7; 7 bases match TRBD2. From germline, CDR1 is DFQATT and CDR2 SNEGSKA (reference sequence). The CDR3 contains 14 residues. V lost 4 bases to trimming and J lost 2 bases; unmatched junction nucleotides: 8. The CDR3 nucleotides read TGCAGTGCTATCCCGGGGGGTCCTACCTACGAGCAGTACTTC. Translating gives CSAIPGGPTYEQYF.